Listed here are 18 T cell receptor beta chains from one sample, sequenced in a study of blood T cells in healthy people across ages. PCR was performed a second time for roughly 7 to 12 cycles using a sample-barcoded 5' primer and a J-beta primer mix. MiXCR was run by TCRdb on the 5' RACE reads, yielding one entry per CDR3 protein. The sample lists 750,000 to 850,000 distinct CDR3 sequences, approximately 25% seen once, with more than 3% in the top ten. The same data also went into a second study, on T cells of mothers and their children.

The sequenced material came from blood. These receptors all come from a boy younger than 18 in good health.

The CDR3 region is CASSFSGIHEQYF. CDR3 sequence (DNA): TGTGCCAGCAGTTTTTCGGGGATCCACGAGCAGTACTTC. This chain links TRBV12-3 or TRBV12-4 with TRBJ2-7; the D gene is possibly TRBD2 (5 bases). Trimming stripped 3 bases from V and 5 bases from J, with 11 bases between. The CDR3 totals 13 residues.

There are a few counts of this clonotype. The chain recombines TRBV11-2 with TRBJ2-5, with 10 bases fitting TRBD1. The end of the DNA is better explained by TRBJ2-1, so the J call may be wrong. Germline CDR1 and CDR2: SGHAT and FQNNGV. The CDR3 has 16 amino acids. CDR3 protein: CASSSAGTGVYNEQFF. As DNA, the CDR3 is TGTGCCAGCAGCTCGGCCGGGACAGGGGTGTACAATGAGCAGTTCTTC.

This chain links TRBV28 with TRBJ2-7; D might be TRBD1 (5 bases). CDR3 length: 13 residues. Trimming pared 1 base from V and 3 bases from J, leaving 7 bases between. Germline CDR1 is MDHEN and CDR2 is SYDVKM. The CDR3 protein is CASSLFQGYEQYF. CDR3 nucleotide sequence: TGTGCCAGCAGTTTATTCCAGGGCTACGAGCAGTACTTC.

This clonotype has more than one count but fewer than ten. The chain joins TRBV29-1 to TRBJ2-2, with 7 positions matching TRBD1. V was pared by 3 bases and J by 5 bases, with 9 bases of the junction left unmatched. The CDR3 is 15 residues long. CDR1 and CDR2 from the germline V gene are SQVTM and ANQGSEA. CDR3 amino acids: CSVEENRGGTGELFF. DNA of the CDR3: TGCAGCGTTGAGGAAAACAGGGGTGGGACCGGGGAGCTGTTTTTT.

The V call is TRBV4-1, the J call TRBJ2-1, with unresolved D. V gave up 4 bases and J gave up 0 bases, with 19 bases separating them. Germline loops: CDR1 MGHRA, CDR2 YSYEKL. The CDR3 runs to 18 residues. DNA for the CDR3: TGCGCCAGCAGCCTCTCCAAGAGGCTTACGTTCTCCTACAATGAGCAGTTCTTC. It specifies CASSLSKRLTFSYNEQFF.

The chain combines TRBV7-9 with TRBJ1-6; D is ambiguous. In germline, CDR1 is SEHNR, CDR2 FQNEAQ (reference sequence). Trimming pared 1 base from V and 7 bases from J, leaving 8 bases between. This CDR3 has 14 residues. The CDR3 bases are TGTGCCAGCAGCTTAGAGGTCGGGAATTCACCCCTCCACTTT. It codes for CASSLEVGNSPLHF.

Details on this clonotype: A junction boundary mismatches the germline segment, possibly from a read error. In DNA form, the CDR3 reads TGCAGCGCCCTGACGATTGGGAATGAAGAACTGTTTTTT. This sequence encodes CSALTIGNEELFF. J is TRBJ1-4 and V is TRBV29-1; unclear D gene. CDR1 is SQVTM, CDR2 ANQGSEA, per germline. This CDR3 contains 13 residues. Variable domain in full (rest from reference TRBV29-1 and TRBJ1-4): SAVISQKPSRDICQRGTSLTIQCQVDSQVTMMFWYRQQPGQSLTLIATANQGSEATYESGFVIDKFPISRPNLTFSTLTVSNMSPEDSSIYLCSALTIGNEELFFGSGTQLSVL.

This clonotype appeared a few times. This rearrangement joins TRBV5-1 to TRBJ1-4; D is unresolved. The length of the CDR3 is 15 residues. The germline CDR1 and CDR2 sequences are SGHRS and YFSETQ. V gave up 0 bases and J gave up 8 bases, with 14 bases separating them. CDR3 sequence: CASSLGDMNGEKLFF. In nucleotides, the CDR3 is TGCGCCAGCAGCTTGGGAGACATGAACGGGGAAAAACTGTTTTTT.

The CDR3 DNA reads as TGTGCCAGCAGTGTGGGGGACAGGGGTTCCGGGGAGCTGTTTTTT. It encodes CASSVGDRGSGELFF. The chain links TRBV6-1 to TRBJ2-2; 10 nucleotides match TRBD1. Trimming cost V 4 bases and J 6 bases; bases outside gene matches: 5. Germline CDR1 reads MNHNS; CDR2 reads SASEGT. The CDR3 is 15 amino acids.

This chain connects TRBV15 to TRBJ1-4, with a weak D call TRBD1 (6 bases). The CDR3 consists of 12 residues. V was cut by 10 bases and J by 8 bases, with 14 bases left in between. Germline V gene data show CDR1 as LNHNV and CDR2 as YYDKDF (reference sequence). CDR3 sequence: CAIQGFGEKLFF. The CDR3 nucleotides read TGTGCCATCCAGGGGTTCGGGGAAAAACTGTTTTTT. The complete variable domain, with remaining parts taken from reference TRBV15 and TRBJ1-4, reads DAMVIQNPRYQVTQFGKPVTLSCSQTLNHNVMYWYQQKSSQAPKLLFHYYDKDFNNEADTPDNFQSRRPNTSFCFLDIRSPGLGDTAMYLCAIQGFGEKLFFGSGTQLSVL.

This clonotype appeared a few times. The chain couples TRBV24-1 to TRBJ2-5; tentative D call: TRBD2 (6 bases). V was clipped by 9 bases and J by 3 bases, with 7 bases between them. Germline lookup yields CDR1 KGHDR and CDR2 SFDVKD. The CDR3 is 11 amino acids. CDR3 sequence (DNA): TGTGCCACCGAGCGGGAAGAGACCCAGTACTTC. Encoded protein: CATEREETQYF.

This clonotype showed up just a few times. V and J are TRBV28 and TRBJ2-7, with 9 bases fitting TRBD1. The germline V gene has CDR1 MDHEN and CDR2 SYDVKM. Unmatched junction bases numbered 4, after V lost 7 bases and J lost 3 bases. This CDR3 contains 13 residues. In nucleotides, the CDR3 is TGTGCCAGCACCTACAGGGGGCTCTACGAGCAGTACTTC. Protein sequence: CASTYRGLYEQYF.

This clonotype has just a few counts. At one boundary the junction diverges from the germline segment, which might be a read error. This chain connects TRBV6-2 or TRBV6-3 to TRBJ2-3; D is undetermined. This CDR3 region has 16 residues. Germline V lookup: CDR1 MNHEY, CDR2 SVGEGT. The CDR3 DNA reads TGCGCCAGCAGCTTGCTGGCCGGCGGAGGCACAGATACGCAGTATTTT. This codes for CASSLLAGGGTDTQYF.

The sample holds a few counts of this clonotype. The rearrangement links TRBV4-2 to TRBJ1-5, with D uncertain. V lost 0 bases, J lost 9 bases, and 15 bases lay in between. The germline CDR1 and CDR2 sequences are LGHNA and YNFKEQ. The CDR3 is made up of 15 amino acids. CDR3 nucleotide sequence: TGTGCCAGCAGCCAAGAGCAGGATTTTAAGGGGCCCCAGCATTTT. Its translation: CASSQEQDFKGPQHF.

The chain carries TRBV20-1 and TRBJ2-5, with a weak D call TRBD1 (7 bases). This CDR3 spans 19 amino acids. Germline V CDR1 and CDR2: DFQATT, SNEGSKA (reference sequence). The V end lost 4 bases, the J end lost 7 bases, and 34 bases lay between the germline ends. The chain's CDR3 is CSANSDREARSTGWRTQYF. In DNA form, the CDR3 reads TGCAGTGCTAACTCCGACAGGGAGGCCAGAAGTACTGGCTGGCGGACCCAGTACTTC.

The chain is built from TRBV4-3 and TRBJ1-1; D is possibly TRBD1 (5 bases). CDR3 size: 15 residues. V was clipped by 1 base and J by 5 bases, with 14 bases between them. Germline V gene lookup returns CDR1 LGHNA and CDR2 YSLEER. DNA of the CDR3: TGCGCCAGCAGCCAAGTGGGACGGGGTGGGACTGAAGCTTTCTTT. This encodes CASSQVGRGGTEAFF.

The chain is built from TRBV29-1 and TRBJ2-7, with 9 positions matching TRBD2. CDR3 size: 13 residues. The ends lost 4 bases at V and 5 bases at J; junction bases unmatched: 6. Germline V gene sequence: CDR1 SQVTM, CDR2 ANQGSEA. DNA of the CDR3: TGCAGCGTTGTATTAGCGGGAGCACACGAGCAGTACTTC. Its translation: CSVVLAGAHEQYF.

The chain is built from TRBV28 and TRBJ1-2; D is uncertain. Trimming removed 6 bases from V and 4 bases from J, with 12 bases in between. Germline loops: CDR1 MDHEN, CDR2 SYDVKM. This CDR3 has 13 residues. DNA for the CDR3: TGTGCCAGCAGCGTCGGGGTTACCTATGGCTACACCTTC. Amino acid sequence: CASSVGVTYGYTF.